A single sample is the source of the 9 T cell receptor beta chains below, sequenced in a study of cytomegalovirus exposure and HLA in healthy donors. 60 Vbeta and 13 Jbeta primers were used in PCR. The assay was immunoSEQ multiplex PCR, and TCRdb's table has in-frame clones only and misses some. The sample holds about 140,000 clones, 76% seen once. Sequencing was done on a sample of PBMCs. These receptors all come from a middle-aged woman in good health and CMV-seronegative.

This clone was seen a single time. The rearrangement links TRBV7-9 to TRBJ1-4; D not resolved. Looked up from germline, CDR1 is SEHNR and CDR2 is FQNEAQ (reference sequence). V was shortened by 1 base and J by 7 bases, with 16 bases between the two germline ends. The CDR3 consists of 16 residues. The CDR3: CASSLVVRPAGEKLFF. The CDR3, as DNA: TGTGCCAGCAGCTTAGTGGTGAGGCCAGCTGGTGAAAAACTGTTTTTT.

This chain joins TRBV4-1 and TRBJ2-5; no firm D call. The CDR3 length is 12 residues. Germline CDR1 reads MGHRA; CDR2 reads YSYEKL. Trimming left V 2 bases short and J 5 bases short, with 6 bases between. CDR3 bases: TGCGCCAGCAGCCAAACCGGGGAGACCCAGTACTTC. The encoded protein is CASSQTGETQYF.

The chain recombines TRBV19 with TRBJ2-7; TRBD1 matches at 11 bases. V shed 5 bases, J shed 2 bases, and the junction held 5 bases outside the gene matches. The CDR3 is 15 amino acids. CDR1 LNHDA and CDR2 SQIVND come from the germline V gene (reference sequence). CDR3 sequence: CASSVAGQGAYEQYF. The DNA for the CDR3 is TGTGCCAGTAGTGTGGCGGGACAGGGGGCCTACGAGCAGTACTTC.

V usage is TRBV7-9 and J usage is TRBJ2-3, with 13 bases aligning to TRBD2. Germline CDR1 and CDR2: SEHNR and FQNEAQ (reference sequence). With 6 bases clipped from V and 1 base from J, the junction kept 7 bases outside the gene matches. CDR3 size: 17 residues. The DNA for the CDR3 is TGTGCCAGCAGTCCTAGACTAGCGGGGGGCCGCACAGATACGCAGTATTTT. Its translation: CASSPRLAGGRTDTQYF.

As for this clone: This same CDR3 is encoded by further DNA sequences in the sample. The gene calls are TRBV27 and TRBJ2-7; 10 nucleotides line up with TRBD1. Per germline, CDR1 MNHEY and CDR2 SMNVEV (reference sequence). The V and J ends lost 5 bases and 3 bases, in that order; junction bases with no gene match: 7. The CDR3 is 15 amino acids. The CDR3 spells CASSRWTGGVYEQYF. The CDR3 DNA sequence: TGTGCCAGCAGTCGTTGGACAGGGGGAGTCTACGAGCAGTACTTC.

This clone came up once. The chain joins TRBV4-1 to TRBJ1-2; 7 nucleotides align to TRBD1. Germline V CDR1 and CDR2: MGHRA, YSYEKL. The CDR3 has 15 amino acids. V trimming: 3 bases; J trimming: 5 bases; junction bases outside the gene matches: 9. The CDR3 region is CASSQGPDRNYGYTF. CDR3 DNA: TGCGCCAGCAGCCAGGGGCCGGACAGGAATTATGGCTACACCTTC.

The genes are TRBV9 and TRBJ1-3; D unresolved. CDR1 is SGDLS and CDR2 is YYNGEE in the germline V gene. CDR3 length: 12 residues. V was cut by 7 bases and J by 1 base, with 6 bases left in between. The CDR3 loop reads CASRGSGNTIYF. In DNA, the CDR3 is TGTGCCAGCCGGGGTTCTGGAAACACCATATATTTT.

CDR3 sequence reads: CASSQAEDRGFDEQFF. The DNA of the CDR3 is TGTGCCAGCAGCCAAGCGGAGGACAGGGGGTTCGATGAGCAGTTCTTC. V gene TRBV14 combines with J gene TRBJ2-1; 10 nucleotides align to TRBD1. This CDR3 is 16 amino acids long. The junction had 8 bases not matched to a gene; V was cut back by 1 base and J by 8 bases. Germline assignment: CDR1 SGHDN and CDR2 FVKESK.

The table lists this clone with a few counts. Here the CDR3 DNA reads TGTGCCAGCAGTGAAGGACAGGAGATTAACTATGGCTACACCTTC. Residues: CASSEGQEINYGYTF. V usage is TRBV2 and J usage is TRBJ1-2, with D possibly TRBD1 on 6 matching bases. Germline lookup yields CDR1 SNHLY and CDR2 FYNNEI. The CDR3 sequence is 15 residues long. V shed 1 base and J shed 1 base, with 10 bases lying between them.